The source of this TCR beta chain is a study of blood T cell repertoires in COVID-19. Assay: immunoSEQ multiplex PCR; the TCRdb copy retains only in-frame clones and omits some. The table includes about 190,000 clones, around 86% detected once. The clonotype originates from a woman in her forties with acute or convalescent COVID-19. Material: peripheral blood.

The CDR3 sequence: CASSLGRGLGLGYTF. The CDR3 coding sequence is TGTGCCAGCAGTTTAGGCAGGGGGCTCGGGCTTGGCTACACCTTC. The V gene is TRBV28, the J gene TRBJ1-2; TRBD1 agrees at 8 bases. The CDR3 has 15 residues. Germline CDR1 MDHEN, CDR2 SYDVKM. V dropped 2 bases and J dropped 7; count of bases not matched to a gene: 9.